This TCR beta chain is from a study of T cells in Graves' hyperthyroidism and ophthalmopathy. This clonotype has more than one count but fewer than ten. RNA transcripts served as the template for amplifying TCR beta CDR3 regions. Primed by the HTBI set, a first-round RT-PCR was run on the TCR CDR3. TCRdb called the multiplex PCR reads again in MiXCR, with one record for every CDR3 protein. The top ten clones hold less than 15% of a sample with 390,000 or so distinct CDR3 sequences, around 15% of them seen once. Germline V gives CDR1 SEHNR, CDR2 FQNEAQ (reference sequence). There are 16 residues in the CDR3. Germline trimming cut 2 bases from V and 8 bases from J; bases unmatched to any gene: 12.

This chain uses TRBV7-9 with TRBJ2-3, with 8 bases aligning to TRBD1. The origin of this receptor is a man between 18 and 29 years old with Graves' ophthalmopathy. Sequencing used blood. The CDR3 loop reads CASSLSLDRGLFTQYF. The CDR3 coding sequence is TGTGCCAGCAGCTTATCCCTCGACAGGGGACTTTTTACGCAGTATTTT.